The T cell receptor (beta chain) under discussion was sequenced for a study of glioma-infiltrating T cells after dendritic cell vaccination. This clone was recorded once. Between the trimmed V and J ends, which lost 3 bases and 3 bases, there was a span of 18 bases. In germline, CDR1 is ENHRY, CDR2 SYGVKD. This CDR3 comprises 17 residues. Assay used: immunoSEQ multiplex PCR; TCRdb lists only in-frame clones, some missing. The sample records 75,000 to 85,000 clones, around 86% being singletons. The time point is: after dendritic cell vaccination, including at tumor progression/relapse. The clonotype was recovered from a human donor with glioblastoma. Here the sequenced sample was blood, taken after dendritic cell vaccination. This chain connects TRBV10-3 to TRBJ1-5; D gene uncertain. CDR3 loop: CAISETLTGGVNQPQHF. Written as DNA, the CDR3 is TGTGCCATCAGTGAAACCCTGACGGGTGGAGTCAATCAGCCCCAGCATTTT.